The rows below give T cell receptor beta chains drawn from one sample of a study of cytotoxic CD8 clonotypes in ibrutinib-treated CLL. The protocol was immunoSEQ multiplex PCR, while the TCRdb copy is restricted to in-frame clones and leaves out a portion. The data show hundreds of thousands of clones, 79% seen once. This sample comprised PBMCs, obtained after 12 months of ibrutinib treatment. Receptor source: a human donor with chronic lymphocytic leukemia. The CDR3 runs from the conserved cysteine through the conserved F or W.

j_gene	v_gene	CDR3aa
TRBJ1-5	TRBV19	CASSDGGPQHF
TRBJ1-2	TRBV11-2	CASSLVGGDPYGYTF
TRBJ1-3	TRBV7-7	CASSRDRSSGNTIYF
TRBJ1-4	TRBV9	CASSVGGLGEKLFF
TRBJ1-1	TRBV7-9	CASSPTVGAFF
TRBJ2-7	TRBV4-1	CASSQDLRYEQYF
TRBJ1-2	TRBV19	CASSPTGVRGYTF
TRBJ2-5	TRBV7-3	CASSPERQETQYF
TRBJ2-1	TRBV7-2	CASSSGSNEQFF
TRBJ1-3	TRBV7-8	CASSKPRTGGNTIYF
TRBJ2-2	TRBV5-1	CASSLADFSATGELFF
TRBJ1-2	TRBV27	CASSFPGFYGYTF
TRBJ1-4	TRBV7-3	CASSSNFNEKLFF
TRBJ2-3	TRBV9	CASSGTSGGASDTQYF
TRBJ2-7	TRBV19	CASSVWAGARYEQYF
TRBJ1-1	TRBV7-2	CASSLAWGTEAFF
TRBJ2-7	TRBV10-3	CAIRRGTGDAYEQYF
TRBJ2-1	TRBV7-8	CASSPATGSSSEQFF